This entry features one TCR beta chain sequence. The table lists this clonotype with many counts. Its recognized antigen is unknown. Base quality data are lacking; no much larger clone is found one base away. The data derive from a study of CD8 T cells in ankylosing spondylitis (dated by TCRdb to 2017 to 2019). Study-wide context: The study set out to find disease-linked TCR variants by profiling T cell receptor beta repertoires in ankylosing spondylitis patients and healthy donors. The full study cohort was made up of 20 to 25 ankylosing spondylitis patients and some 100 healthy donors. Peripheral blood was sampled, and synovial fluid was also collected from ankylosing spondylitis patients. Results the study describes overall, beyond this receptor: The disease-linked clones had a CD8+ phenotype and were found at relatively low frequencies in peripheral blood. A TCR beta motif of several highly homologous amino acid variants appeared characteristic of blood from ankylosing spondylitis patients. Some motif variants were previously reported in synovial fluid and blood of reactive arthritis patients, suggesting common disease-initiation mechanisms. The disease-linked clones were reported to be significantly enriched in matched synovial fluid samples from ankylosing spondylitis patients.

The CDR3 runs 16 amino acids, cysteine and phenylalanine included. The kept DNA is CDR3 alone, 48 bases in frame from the first base. V loses 2 bases of germline sequence and J loses 5 bases, and the interval between the two ends is 16 bases. For CDR1 and CDR2, the germline V gene lists MDHEN and SYDVKM. TCRdb records Illumina HiSeq 2500 as the sequencer. Quantitative 5'-RACE with molecular barcodes was used to prepare TCR beta libraries. The published analysis was carried out like this. Disease-linked TCR variants were identified with a new computational method built on a probabilistic model of VDJ rearrangement. The public reads were run again by TCRdb, first through fastp at Q25 and then through MiXCR, and only productive beta chains were kept. Every entry covers one CDR3 protein and lists the most common genes and DNA from its rows. Clone size and V and J calls follow TCRdb, not the original study. In all, the sample holds about 140,000 distinct CDR3 sequences, and approximately 10% of those were seen once. The ten largest clones add up to about 4% of the sample.

The clonotype originates from a female donor with ankylosing spondylitis or in good health (not recorded which). The sample taken for sequencing was blood, either unsorted or a sorted T cell fraction (not recorded which). The chain joins TRBV28 to TRBJ2-1; tentative D gene TRBD2, with 6 bases matching. The CDR3 sequence is CASSLGRGSIDNEQFF. The sequenced DNA: TGTGCCAGCAGTTTAGGTCGGGGGAGTATCGACAATGAGCAGTTCTTC.